This TCR beta chain stems from a study of blood T cell repertoires in COVID-19 (dated by TCRdb to 2018 to 2021). As for the study more broadly: Samples covering the acute and convalescent phases of COVID-19 were provided by collaborators in the United States, Italy and Spain. The material from the prospective study consisted of cDNA or gDNA derived from T cells, B-cell-depleted T cells, or PBMCs. The dataset comprised deeply sampled blood TCRbeta repertoires from subjects exposed to, actively infected with, or recovered from COVID-19. The repertoires were made available in a free public database intended to serve as a resource for research on the immune response to SARS-CoV-2. Samples were obtained from the ongoing ImmuneRACE study (first 160 participants) and from 1,254 subjects provided by 6 global collaborators. A de-identified subject ID, COVID-19 status, age in years and sex were almost always included in the sample metadata. Where available, HLA class I and class II types were taken from metadata supplied by the sample provider and were not determined by assay-based typing.

The CDR3 spans 15 residues, from the cysteine through the phenylalanine. Just the 45-base CDR3 DNA is kept, in frame starting at base 1. In the germline V gene, CDR1 corresponds to SGDLS and CDR2 to YYNGEE. A distance of 11 bases separates the germline ends of V and J, which lose 4 bases and 0 bases respectively. What the authors observed across the whole study: The quantity of clinical and demographic metadata differed by source and by participant and was supplied without curation.

Note on this clone: It lacks a known antigen. There are no base qualities to consult, and no much larger clone falls within one base.

TCRbeta CDR3 regions were amplified from genomic DNA by means of the immunoSEQ Assay, a bias-controlled multiplex PCR. The authors' analysis ran thus. Nucleated cell counts per sample were estimated from amplification of reference gene primers within the assay. To quantify the absolute abundance of each unique TCRbeta CDR3 rearrangement, sequence reads were collapsed and filtered. For each sample, productive Simpson clonality was calculated by taking the square root of Simpson's diversity index across productive rearrangements. As stored in TCRdb, this immuneACCESS dataset retains in-frame rearrangements with V and J assigned. A fraction of the clones does not appear; measured against another copy, unresolved V genes explain less than half of the discrepancy, and the remainder lacks a known reason. The D gene and trimming were derived from the DNA, and the V and J assignments and clone size from that table. The sample records about 100,000 clones, about 80% of which are singletons. In total, the top ten clones hold around 29% of the sample.

The collaborating institutions used their own protocols to collect whole blood in K2EDTA tubes. For TCRbeta analysis, collaborators shipped samples as frozen whole blood, isolated PBMCs, or DNA extracted from either of those sample types. The chain is made from TRBV9 and TRBJ2-1, with the D gene not clear enough to name. The origin of this receptor is a man between 65 and 80 years old with active or convalescent COVID-19. Material for sequencing was peripheral blood. The CDR3 corresponds to CASSRAGSSYNEQFF. The nucleotide sequence is given as TGTGCCAGCAGCCGAGCAGGCAGCTCCTACAATGAGCAGTTCTTC.